Below, 9 T cell receptor beta chains from the same sample are listed, as sequenced in a study of cytotoxic CD8 clonotypes in ibrutinib-treated CLL. Some clones are missing from TCRdb's copy, which holds only in-frame ones; the method was immunoSEQ multiplex PCR. Among 25,000 to 30,000 clones, roughly 69% were seen once, and the ten largest hold about 53%. Material: PBMCs, obtained after 24 months of ibrutinib treatment. These receptors came from a human donor with chronic lymphocytic leukemia.

This clone was picked up a small number of times. The chain couples TRBV28 to TRBJ2-1; D is uncertain. The CDR3 spans 12 residues. The V gene's germline CDR1 is MDHEN and CDR2 SYDVKM. V was cut by 2 bases and J by 8 bases, with 7 bases left in between. CDR3 in amino acids: CASSLKGHEQFF. As DNA, the CDR3 is TGTGCCAGCAGTTTAAAGGGCCATGAGCAGTTCTTC.

This chain connects TRBV29-1 to TRBJ2-7, with D possibly TRBD2 on 6 matching bases. The germline V gene has CDR1 SQVTM and CDR2 ANQGSEA. Trimming removed 3 bases at V and 0 bases at J, with 15 bases between. There are 15 residues in the CDR3. The CDR3 loop reads CSVETRGLVSYEQYF. CDR3 in DNA: TGCAGCGTTGAGACGAGGGGACTGGTCTCCTACGAGCAGTACTTC.

The J gene is TRBJ2-1, the V gene TRBV28; 7 nucleotides match TRBD2. Trimming cost V 3 bases and J 9 bases; bases outside gene matches: 11. This CDR3 comprises 15 residues. Germline values: CDR1 MDHEN, CDR2 SYDVKM. The CDR3 DNA is TGTGCCAGCAGTTTTGATGGGAGGGTTGGGGGTGAGCAGTTCTTC. Its translation is CASSFDGRVGGEQFF. The full variable domain, completed using reference TRBV28 and TRBJ2-1, is DVKVTQSSRYLVKRTGEKVFLECVQDMDHENMFWYRQDPGLGLRLIYFSYDVKMKEKGDIPEGYSVSREKKERFSLILESASTNQTSMYLCASSFDGRVGGEQFFGPGTRLTVL.

The CDR3 DNA reads TGTGCCACCGTAAGAAGGATGGGAAATGAGCAGTTCTTC. The encoded protein is CATVRRMGNEQFF. J is TRBJ2-1 and V is TRBV27; D ambiguous. The V gene lost 10 bases and the J gene lost 7 bases, with 17 bases spanning the gap. Germline V gives CDR1 MNHEY, CDR2 SMNVEV (reference sequence). The CDR3 is made up of 13 amino acids.

The rearrangement links TRBV11-2 to TRBJ1-1; D gene unclear. The germline V gene has CDR1 SGHAT and CDR2 FQNNGV. V gave up 3 bases and J gave up 1 base, with 9 bases separating them. The CDR3 contains 14 residues. This CDR3 is CASSLGMSNTEAFF. Written as DNA, the CDR3 is TGTGCCAGCAGCTTGGGGATGTCGAACACTGAAGCTTTCTTT.

The chain recombines TRBV18 with TRBJ2-7; D possibly corresponds to TRBD2 (7 bases). Germline loops: CDR1 KGHSH, CDR2 LQKENI. Between the trimmed V and J ends, which lost 6 bases and 6 bases, there was a span of 15 bases. The CDR3 sequence is 13 residues long. CDR3 sequence reads: CASSYREGLEQYF. CDR3 DNA sequence: TGTGCCAGCTCTTACAGGGAGGGCCTCGAGCAGTACTTC.

The chain links TRBV5-1 to TRBJ2-3, with TRBD2 matching 7 bases. The CDR3 runs 15 residues. The V and J ends lost 4 bases and 9 bases, in that order; junction bases with no gene match: 14. Germline V CDR1 and CDR2: SGHRS, YFSETQ. The CDR3 coding sequence is TGCGCCAGCAGCATAGACCCGACTAGCCGTTTGACGCAGTATTTT. It codes for CASSIDPTSRLTQYF.

This rearrangement joins TRBV19 to TRBJ2-1; 7 bases fit TRBD1. From germline, CDR1 is LNHDA and CDR2 SQIVND (reference sequence). Unmatched junction bases numbered 0, after V lost 3 bases and J lost 7 bases. The length of the CDR3 is 12 residues. This CDR3 is CASSMTGNEQFF. CDR3 in DNA: TGTGCCAGTAGTATGACAGGGAATGAGCAGTTCTTC.

The CDR3 DNA follows: TGTGCCAGCAGCCCTAGCGGGGCTACAGTCTACGAGCAGTACTTC. Amino acid sequence: CASSPSGATVYEQYF. The chain couples TRBV7-6 to TRBJ2-7, with TRBD2 identical over 9 bases. This CDR3 contains 15 residues. The germline V gene encodes CDR1 SGHVS and CDR2 FNYEAQ. After removal of 5 bases from V and 3 bases from J, the junction contained 8 bases not matched to a gene.